This entry features one T cell receptor (beta chain) sequence. Its target antigen remains unknown. Base qualities are not provided; no much larger clone lies one nucleotide away. Each collaborating institution followed its own protocols to collect whole blood in K2EDTA tubes. Collaborator samples were shipped for TCRbeta analysis as frozen whole blood, isolated PBMCs, or DNA extracted from either sample type. The data are from a study of blood T cell repertoires in COVID-19 (dated by TCRdb to 2018 to 2021). In the study overall: The collaborator samples originated in the United States, Italy and Spain and spanned the acute and convalescent phases of COVID-19. The material from the prospective study consisted of cDNA or gDNA derived from T cells, B-cell-depleted T cells, or PBMCs. Subjects who had been exposed to COVID-19, were actively infected with it, or had recovered from it provided the deeply sampled blood TCRbeta repertoires that made up the dataset. The repertoires were released in a freely available public database intended as a resource for research on the immune response to SARS-CoV-2. The samples were drawn from two sources: the first 160 participants of the ongoing ImmuneRACE study, and 1,254 subjects contributed by 6 global collaborators. Sample metadata almost always included a de-identified subject ID, COVID-19 status, age in years and sex. Where available, HLA class I and class II types were taken from metadata supplied by the sample provider and were not determined by assay-based typing.

TCRbeta CDR3 regions were amplified from genomic DNA using the immunoSEQ Assay, a bias-controlled multiplex PCR. The authors processed their data as follows. The number of nucleated cells in each sample was estimated by amplification of reference gene primers within the assay. To quantify the absolute abundance of each unique TCRbeta CDR3 rearrangement, sequence reads were collapsed and filtered. For each sample, productive Simpson clonality was calculated as the square root of Simpson's diversity index across productive rearrangements. TCRdb's version of the immuneACCESS table is confined to in-frame rearrangements and falls short of the full clone set. An unresolved V gene accounts for under half of the shortfall where checked; the remainder is of unknown origin. V, J and clone size reflect that table, while D and trimming were determined from the DNA. This sample has about 140,000 clones in its table, and about four fifths of those were observed once. 1.6% of the sample lies in the top ten.

The germline V gene provides CDR1 KGHSH and CDR2 LQKENI. From the cysteine up to the phenylalanine, the CDR3 has a length of 16 residues. This entry keeps only the CDR3 DNA: 48 bases, framed from base 1. V and J are trimmed by 3 bases and 4 bases, and the gene matches miss 4 bases of the junction. The research as a whole found: The quantity of clinical and demographic metadata differed by source and by participant and was supplied without curation.

The sequenced material came from peripheral blood. The chain couples TRBV18 to TRBJ2-3; 13 junctional bases match TRBD2. The TCR was taken from a human donor in a cohort sampled during active COVID-19. The DNA sequence is TGTGCCAGCTCACCCCGGACTAGCGGGAGTTCAGATACGCAGTATTTT. It codes for CASSPRTSGSSDTQYF.